This TCR beta chain is drawn from a study of blood T cells in healthy people across ages. J lost 4 bases, V lost 1 base, and 2 bases had no gene match. CDR3 length: 15 residues. The V gene's germline CDR1 is LNHNV and CDR2 YYDKDF (reference sequence). This clonotype was counted only a few times. It was with a sample-barcoded 5' primer and a J-beta primer mix that a second PCR of about 6 to 12 cycles was run. TCRdb independently ran MiXCR on the 5' RACE reads; one entry per CDR3 protein. This table holds a few hundred thousand distinct CDR3 sequences, around a quarter found once. These data are also associated with another study on T cells of mothers and their children.

The chain has TRBV15 and TRBJ2-1, with 9 bases matching TRBD2. The source material was blood. This clonotype was obtained from a boy aged 2-15 years in good health. The CDR3 nucleotides read TGTGCCACCAGCAGAGGACTAGCGGAGTACAATGAGCAGTTCTTC. Its translation is CATSRGLAEYNEQFF.